A selection of T cell receptor beta chains follows, all from one sample in a study of T cell repertoires in cytomegalovirus infection. TCRdb called the reads again in MiXCR, with one record for every CDR3 protein. Counted here are under 300,000 distinct CDR3 sequences, around 12% occurring once; the ten biggest clones make up 1.5% to 2%. What was sequenced was PBMCs. The receptors shown here come from a human donor in good health (CMV status not recorded). Some clones in this sample may be carry-over from other donors' samples. CDR3s include the opening cysteine and the closing phenylalanine or tryptophan. Each record gives: V gene, clone size, J gene, CDR3 protein. Size values are once, few and many counts, or a class for expanded clones, and some rows have none.

>TRBV7-8|many|TRBJ2-6
CASSLSGAGANVLTF
>TRBV19|many|TRBJ1-4
CASRDGPQNEKLFF
>TRBV7-2|many|TRBJ1-2
CASSSPTGGNGYTF
>TRBV3-1|few|TRBJ2-1
CASGPSGYNEQFF
>TRBV5-6|NA|TRBJ2-3
CASSLAGNRFGSDTQYF
>TRBV19|NA|TRBJ2-2
CASSTGTSGMGPGELFF
>TRBV10-3|few|TRBJ1-1
CAISDGGTEAFF
>TRBV7-2|many|TRBJ1-2
CASSRDGNYGYTF
>TRBV5-1|NA|TRBJ2-2
CASRTADRGTGELFF
>TRBV6-5|many|TRBJ1-1
CASTGHGTVAFF
>TRBV10-3|many|TRBJ2-5
CAISEPGLETQYF
>TRBV7-2|many|TRBJ2-6
CASSQGHSSGANVLTF
>TRBV15|many|TRBJ2-3
CATSRALREGTDTQYF
>TRBV7-2|many|TRBJ2-5
CASSAGLAVLGETQYF
>TRBV5-1|many|TRBJ2-7
CASSPARITFYEQYF
>TRBV5-6|NA|TRBJ2-5
CASSPPGSTSGRTQETQYF
>TRBV7-2|many|TRBJ2-2
CASSSLPSTGELFF
>TRBV2|many|TRBJ2-7
CASSDGTPPNEQYF
>TRBV27|many|TRBJ1-2
CASSSRGQGANYGYTF
>TRBV29-1|few|TRBJ2-5
CSVIGTSGQETQYF
>TRBV29-1|NA|TRBJ2-1
CSGRQASYNEQFF
>TRBV6-2/TRBV6-3|many|TRBJ1-2
CASSPGPYGYTF
>TRBV7-3|few|TRBJ2-1
CASSFGGQTYNEQFF